Listed below are T cell receptor beta chains from one sample, sequenced in a study of control samples from healthy donors and cancer patients. Only in-frame clones appear in the TCRdb table, and some are missing; sequencing was by immunoSEQ multiplex PCR. The sample gives 99,000 or so clones, under 90% of which show up once; about 12% is in the top ten. Sequences were obtained from blood. The receptors originated from a woman aged 50 to 65 in good health. Both conserved end residues are part of each CDR3. Fields, in order: V gene, clone size, J gene, D gene, CDR3 DNA, CDR3 protein. D genes are given only for firm matches. Clone size is not always given. Where it is, it says once, few, many or a class for expanded clones.

v_gene: TRBV6-6
abundance: .
j_gene: TRBJ2-1
d_gene: .
CDR3nt: TGTGCCAGCAGACCCTCCTTAGGTCGCAATGAGCAGTTCTTC
CDR3aa: CASRPSLGRNEQFF

v_gene: TRBV13
abundance: .
j_gene: TRBJ1-1
d_gene: .
CDR3nt: TGTGCCAGCAGCTCCCCTGACAGACTCACTGAAGCTTTCTTT
CDR3aa: CASSSPDRLTEAFF

v_gene: TRBV9
abundance: .
j_gene: TRBJ1-1
d_gene: TRBD1
CDR3nt: TGTGCCAGCAGCCCCACCGGACAGGGGAACACTGAAGCTTTCTTT
CDR3aa: CASSPTGQGNTEAFF

v_gene: TRBV5-8
abundance: many
j_gene: TRBJ1-5
d_gene: .
CDR3nt: TGTGCCAGCAGCTTGTGGGATCAGCCCCAGCATTTT
CDR3aa: CASSLWDQPQHF

v_gene: TRBV30
abundance: .
j_gene: TRBJ1-5
d_gene: .
CDR3nt: TGTGCCTGGAGTGTTGGGGGTGGCAATCAGCCCCAGCATTTT
CDR3aa: CAWSVGGGNQPQHF

v_gene: TRBV24-1
abundance: .
j_gene: TRBJ2-5
d_gene: TRBD2
CDR3nt: TGTGCCACCAGTGTCCCGATGGAGGGACTAGCGGAAGAGACCCAGTACTTC
CDR3aa: CATSVPMEGLAEETQYF

v_gene: TRBV24-1
abundance: .
j_gene: TRBJ2-1
d_gene: .
CDR3nt: TGTGCCACCAAAGCTACAGGGAGAGGAGAGCAGTTCTTC
CDR3aa: CATKATGRGEQFF

v_gene: TRBV7-2
abundance: .
j_gene: TRBJ1-5
d_gene: .
CDR3nt: TGTGCCAGCAGCTTAGAGTTGAGGAATCCGCCCCAGCATTTT
CDR3aa: CASSLELRNPPQHF

v_gene: TRBV7-2
abundance: .
j_gene: TRBJ2-4
d_gene: TRBD2
CDR3nt: TGTGCCAGCAGCATGGGCGGGGGGCAAAACATTCAGTACTTC
CDR3aa: CASSMGGGQNIQYF

v_gene: TRBV6-5
abundance: .
j_gene: TRBJ2-3
d_gene: .
CDR3nt: TGTGCCAGCTGGAGGGGTAGCACAGATACGCAGTATTTT
CDR3aa: CASWRGSTDTQYF

v_gene: TRBV10-1
abundance: .
j_gene: TRBJ1-2
d_gene: TRBD1
CDR3nt: TGCGCCAGCAGTGCATATTGGGACAGGGAGTACTATGGCTACACCTTC
CDR3aa: CASSAYWDREYYGYTF

v_gene: TRBV7-6
abundance: .
j_gene: TRBJ1-1
d_gene: .
CDR3nt: TGTGCCAGCAGCTTAGATGAGGGATCGGGGACTGAAGCTTTCTTT
CDR3aa: CASSLDEGSGTEAFF

v_gene: TRBV30
abundance: .
j_gene: TRBJ2-3
d_gene: TRBD2
CDR3nt: TGTGCCTGGTCAGAGGGACATCTTAGCGGGAGCGGGACAGATACGCAGTATTTT
CDR3aa: CAWSEGHLSGSGTDTQYF

v_gene: TRBV11-3
abundance: few
j_gene: TRBJ2-7
d_gene: .
CDR3nt: TGTGCCAGCAGCTCCGACAGGTTCTACGAGCAGTACTTC
CDR3aa: CASSSDRFYEQYF

v_gene: TRBV6-6
abundance: .
j_gene: TRBJ1-2
d_gene: TRBD1
CDR3nt: TGTGCCAGCAGAACCGGACAGGGCTATGGCTACACCTTC
CDR3aa: CASRTGQGYGYTF

v_gene: TRBV12-3/TRBV12-4
abundance: .
j_gene: TRBJ2-7
d_gene: .
CDR3nt: TGTGCCAGCAGACTACAGGGTCTGCACGAGCAGTACTTC
CDR3aa: CASRLQGLHEQYF

v_gene: TRBV4-1
abundance: .
j_gene: TRBJ2-7
d_gene: .
CDR3nt: TGCGCCAGCAGCCAAGTCCCGTTACGGGGGCCAGCCTACGAGCAGTACTTC
CDR3aa: CASSQVPLRGPAYEQYF

v_gene: TRBV7-3
abundance: .
j_gene: TRBJ1-2
d_gene: TRBD1
CDR3nt: TGTGCCAGCAGCTTAACGGCAGGGGGTTTTGGCTACACCTTC
CDR3aa: CASSLTAGGFGYTF

v_gene: TRBV18
abundance: few
j_gene: TRBJ2-1
d_gene: TRBD1
CDR3nt: TGTGCCAGCTCACCAGAGGGGGACAGGGGTAATAATGAGCAGTTCTTC
CDR3aa: CASSPEGDRGNNEQFF

v_gene: TRBV7-6
abundance: medium-sized
j_gene: TRBJ1-3
d_gene: .
CDR3nt: TGTGCCAGCAGCGCCACCCGGGGCACTGGAAACACCATATATTTT
CDR3aa: CASSATRGTGNTIYF

v_gene: TRBV27
abundance: .
j_gene: TRBJ2-1
d_gene: TRBD2
CDR3nt: TGTGCCAGCAGTATCATAGCGGGAGGCTACAATGAGCAGTTCTTC
CDR3aa: CASSIIAGGYNEQFF

v_gene: TRBV19
abundance: .
j_gene: TRBJ2-5
d_gene: .
CDR3nt: TGTGCCAGTAGTTGGACTCTCCACGAGACCCAGTACTTC
CDR3aa: CASSWTLHETQYF

v_gene: TRBV10-3
abundance: .
j_gene: TRBJ1-2
d_gene: TRBD1
CDR3nt: TGTGCCATCAGTGAGAGCGGGACAGCCTCTTATGGCTACACCTTC
CDR3aa: CAISESGTASYGYTF

v_gene: TRBV5-6
abundance: once
j_gene: TRBJ1-1
d_gene: .
CDR3nt: TGTGCCAGCAGCTTGGAGGACCTGAACACTGAAGCTTTCTTT
CDR3aa: CASSLEDLNTEAFF

v_gene: TRBV29-1
abundance: .
j_gene: TRBJ1-1
d_gene: TRBD1
CDR3nt: TGCAGCGCCGGGACAGGGGGCGAGTACACTGAAGCTTTCTTT
CDR3aa: CSAGTGGEYTEAFF

v_gene: TRBV30
abundance: .
j_gene: TRBJ1-2
d_gene: .
CDR3nt: TGTGCCTCCAACCCCCAGGGCACTTATGGCTACACCTTC
CDR3aa: CASNPQGTYGYTF

v_gene: TRBV19
abundance: .
j_gene: TRBJ1-5
d_gene: .
CDR3nt: TGTGCCAGTCTGGGGGTTTCCGTCAATCAGCCCCAGCATTTT
CDR3aa: CASLGVSVNQPQHF

v_gene: TRBV6-1
abundance: .
j_gene: TRBJ2-7
d_gene: .
CDR3nt: TGTGCCAGCAGTGAAGGGCCCTCTTACGAGCAGTACTTC
CDR3aa: CASSEGPSYEQYF

v_gene: TRBV28
abundance: .
j_gene: TRBJ2-3
d_gene: .
CDR3nt: TGTGCCAGCAGCCCAATCGGGGGATTGCGCACAGATACGCAGTATTTT
CDR3aa: CASSPIGGLRTDTQYF

v_gene: TRBV24-1
abundance: .
j_gene: TRBJ2-1
d_gene: TRBD2
CDR3nt: TGTGCCACCAGTGATGGGACTAGAGGGAATGAGCAGTTCTTC
CDR3aa: CATSDGTRGNEQFF

v_gene: TRBV5-1
abundance: .
j_gene: TRBJ2-6
d_gene: .
CDR3nt: TGCGCCAGCAGCTTGGCCCAGGGTTCGGCCAACGTCCTGACTTTC
CDR3aa: CASSLAQGSANVLTF